This TCR beta chain was captured in a study of metastatic and nonmetastatic thyroid tumors. Through MiXCR, TCRdb re-clonotyped the PCR reads. The data hold around 20,000 clones, with about 20% observed a single time. The CDR3 is 15 residues long. V lost 6 bases to trimming and J lost 0 bases, with 12 bases between them. Germline CDR1 reads MNHEY; CDR2 reads SMNVEV (reference sequence). The table lists this clone with many counts. No treatment of any kind had been given to any patient before thyroid surgery. This sequence originates from a female donor with papillary thyroid cancer or a benign thyroid nodule (not recorded which). Some clones in this sample may be carry-over from other donors' samples. The chain couples TRBV27 to TRBJ1-5; D may be TRBD1 (5 bases). Input material: blood. CDR3: CASSLMGLSNQPQHF. In DNA, the CDR3 is TGTGCCAGCAGCCTAATGGGACTTAGCAATCAGCCCCAGCATTTT.